This T cell receptor beta chain emerged from a study of blood T cell repertoires in COVID-19. Study summary: COVID-19 samples, acute and convalescent, were from the United States, Italy and Spain.

Authors' processing steps: Amplifying reference gene primers gave estimates of nucleated cell counts. Repertoires were generated with immunoSEQ multiplex PCR, while TCRdb's copy carries only in-frame clones and drops some. The V and J calls and clone size come from that table; D and trimming were worked out from the DNA. The sample consists of 150,000 to 200,000 clones, 84% of them appearing once. Trimming stripped 5 bases from V and 2 bases from J, with 8 bases between. The CDR3 contains 13 residues. Germline V lookup: CDR1 MNHEY, CDR2 SMNVEV (reference sequence). The sequenced material came from PBMCs or T cells enriched from blood (not recorded which). This clonotype originated in a man aged 50-59 years who had recovered from COVID-19. This sequence joins TRBV27 and TRBJ2-3; no definite D call. The chain's CDR3 is CASSLFFTDTQYF. The CDR3, as DNA: TGTGCCAGCAGTCTTTTCTTCACAGATACGCAGTATTTT.